Listed here is a single T cell receptor beta chain. The germline gives CDR1 SGDLS, CDR2 YYNGEE. The CDR3 consists of 15 residues. V was clipped by 3 bases and J by 5 bases; unmatched bases: 6. The data stem from a study of blood T cell repertoires in COVID-19. Study-wide context: Some COVID-19 samples were acute and others convalescent; all came from the United States, Italy and Spain. From T cells, B-cell-depleted T cells, or PBMCs came the material, which was cDNA or gDNA.

Methods used by the authors: Counts of nucleated cells, estimated from reference gene primer amplification, were obtained. The table came from immunoSEQ multiplex PCR; TCRdb's copy has only in-frame clones and leaves some out. The V and J calls and clone size come from that table; D and trimming were worked out from the DNA. Of about 72,000 clones in the sample, roughly 90% are singletons; the top ten hold about 9%. The genes are TRBV9 and TRBJ2-1; 9 bases align to TRBD2. The TCR comes from a human donor in a cohort sampled during active COVID-19. Source material: peripheral blood. CDR3: CASSAIAGADNEQFF. The CDR3 bases are TGTGCCAGCAGCGCCATAGCGGGAGCAGACAATGAGCAGTTCTTC.